This TCR beta chain was profiled in a study of regulatory T cells in long-lasting Graves disease. Study observations and caveats: TRBV28, TRBJ1-2 and TRBJ2-5 were favored in persistent disease.

Points on this clonotype: No antigen is known for it.

Germline V CDR1 and CDR2: SGHTA, FQGNSA. The CDR3 spans 15 residues. Trimming left V 5 bases short and J 6 bases short, with 18 bases between. CDR3 regions were amplified by Arm-PCR using iRepertoire HTBI primers to build TCR beta libraries. In TCRdb, the multiplex PCR reads were re-called with MiXCR into one record per CDR3 protein. Of about 440,000 distinct CDR3 sequences listed, about 15% were seen once; the top ten hold 16%. Time point noted: newly diagnosed GD, antithyroid drugs for less than 3 months. With RNA extracted from PBMCs as input, the TCR library was made. These same records also appear under a second study, on T cells in Graves' hyperthyroidism and ophthalmopathy. That work states: TCR CDR3 regions were first amplified by RT-PCR with HTBI primers. Most thyroid clonotypes with frequency above 0.001 were detected in blood. It was a median around 6 months before onset that the model predicted ophthalmopathy.

The receptor comes from a woman in her 30s with Graves disease. This specimen consisted of peripheral blood mononuclear cells (PBMCs), obtained at new diagnosis, from a patient treated with antithyroid drugs. The rearrangement links TRBV7-2 to TRBJ2-3, with D hard to call. Here the CDR3 DNA reads TGTGCCAGCAGCCGCTTAGAGCAGCGTCTGGATACGCAGTATTTT. Translation gives CASSRLEQRLDTQYF. Variable domain in full (rest from reference TRBV7-2 and TRBJ2-3): GAGVSQSPSNKVTEKGKDVELRCDPISGHTALYWYRQSLGQGLEFLIYFQGNSAPDKSGLPSDRFSAERTGGSVSTLTIQRTQQEDSAVYLCASSRLEQRLDTQYFGPGTRLTVL.